This T cell receptor beta chain is from a study of T-cell reconstitution after alpha-beta-depleted transplantation in children. Unique molecular identifiers were used in preparing the TCRbeta library. TCRdb reprocessed the PCR reads via MiXCR and lists one record per CDR3 protein. The sample carries about 540,000 distinct CDR3 sequences, roughly a quarter recorded once. About this clonotype itself: The antigen is undetermined.

The CDR3 runs to 16 residues. V gave up 3 bases and J gave up 0 bases, with 12 bases separating them. Germline loops: CDR1 MNHEY, CDR2 SMNVEV (reference sequence). General observations from the study: It was reported that alpha-beta T cells came from several hundred expanded graft clones (about two months after transplant). Certain patients had high TCRbeta diversity at day 60, and it came from recipient T cells and thymic progenitors that survived.

The V call is TRBV27, the J call TRBJ2-1; D not resolved. The sample in question was PBMCs, obtained before TCRalphabeta/CD19-depleted stem cell transplant. The source is a boy under two years old with Wiskott-Aldrich syndrome, due to receive a stem cell transplant. This chain's CDR3 is CASSFVSLSSYNEQFF. The CDR3 region has the DNA TGTGCCAGCAGTTTCGTATCCCTGAGCTCCTACAATGAGCAGTTCTTC.